The 2 T cell receptor beta chains below come from one sample, sequenced in a study of identical twins (dated by TCRdb to 2016 to 2017). The library was produced with 5' RACE. This sample was sequenced with an Illumina HiSeq 2000. In-frame beta chains were kept once TCRdb had trimmed the public reads at Q25 with fastp and called clones with MiXCR. Rows are combined by CDR3 protein, so each entry shows the most common genes and DNA. This sample lists about 720,000 distinct CDR3 sequences; approximately 18% were detected once. Clones ranked in the top ten supply around 13% of the sample. This sample also belongs to another study, concerning T cells expressing NK-cell markers.

Source material: PBMCs. The receptors originated from a woman in her late teens or twenties in good health.

Only a few counts were recorded for this clonotype. V and J are TRBV6-1 and TRBJ2-1; D tentatively fits TRBD1 or TRBD2 (5 bases each). V lost 8 bases to trimming and J lost 5 bases, with 13 bases between them. From germline, CDR1 is MNHNS and CDR2 SASEGT. This CDR3 is built from 13 residues. The CDR3 is CASRRLGDNEQFF. The CDR3 DNA reads as TGTGCCAGCCGAAGATTGGGGGACAATGAGCAGTTCTTC.

In this sample, this clonotype turned up a few times. The rearrangement joins TRBV5-6 to TRBJ2-5; D not certain. This CDR3 region has 13 residues. Per germline, CDR1 SGHDT and CDR2 YYEEEE. V lost 4 bases to trimming and J lost 5 bases, with 12 bases between them. DNA for the CDR3: TGTGCCAGCAGCGCCCAAGGGCGGGAGACCCAGTACTTC. Translated, it gives CASSAQGRETQYF.